This entry lists 17 T cell receptor beta chains sequenced from one sample in a study of T-cell reconstitution after alpha-beta-depleted transplantation in children. The TCRbeta library was prepared with unique molecular identifiers. A single record per CDR3 protein comes from TCRdb applying MiXCR to the PCR reads. The data hold about 540,000 distinct CDR3 sequences, with around 16% observed a single time. The source material was PBMCs from the stem cell graft donor, sampled from the stem cell graft. These receptors came from a human donor who donated a stem cell graft to a child with acute lymphoblastic leukemia.

V usage is TRBV29-1 and J usage is TRBJ2-1; the D is unclear. The CDR3 contains 13 residues. Germline CDR1 SQVTM, CDR2 ANQGSEA. Trimming stripped 4 bases from V and 2 bases from J, with 9 bases between. As DNA, the CDR3 is TGCAGCGTTGTAGCTTTCACCTACAATGAGCAGTTCTTC. Amino acid sequence: CSVVAFTYNEQFF.

V gene TRBV27 combines with J gene TRBJ2-2; no clear D gene. Per germline, CDR1 MNHEY and CDR2 SMNVEV (reference sequence). The germline V and J ends were trimmed by 2 bases and 1 base, with 8 bases remaining between them. This CDR3 has 15 amino acids. This chain's CDR3 is CASSLVFLNTGELFF. As DNA, the CDR3 is TGTGCCAGCAGTTTAGTATTCCTGAACACCGGGGAGCTGTTTTTT.

This clonotype was seen only a few times. The genes are TRBV25-1 and TRBJ2-2; D possibly corresponds to TRBD2 (5 bases). V was trimmed by 2 bases and J by 6 bases, leaving 7 bases between them. This CDR3 spans 13 amino acids. The germline CDR1 and CDR2 sequences are MGHDK and SYGVNS. In DNA, the CDR3 is TGTGCCAGCAGTGAACCCGGGGCCGGGGAGCTGTTTTTT. The encoded protein is CASSEPGAGELFF. Full variable domain (outside the CDR3, taken from reference TRBV25-1 and TRBJ2-2): EADIYQTPRYLVIGTGKKITLECSQTMGHDKMYWYQQDPGMELHLIHYSYGVNSTEKGDLSSESTVSRIRTEHFPLTLESARPSHTSQYLCASSEPGAGELFFGEGSRLTVL.

This clonotype has only a few counts. The chain uses TRBV20-1 and TRBJ2-7; 8 bases line up with TRBD2. This CDR3 is built from 15 residues. Unmatched junction bases numbered 15, after V lost 3 bases and J lost 8 bases. CDR1 is DFQATT, CDR2 SNEGSKA, per germline (reference sequence). For the CDR3, the DNA is TGCAGTGCTAGCCGAAGTAGCGGTCCGGGAGGGCAGCAGTACTTC. Translated, it gives CSASRSSGPGGQQYF.

This clonotype has more than one count but fewer than ten. The chain joins TRBV5-1 to TRBJ2-1, with 8 bases fitting TRBD2. CDR3 length: 16 residues. From germline, CDR1 is SGHRS and CDR2 YFSETQ. J gave up 0 bases and V 2 bases, and 4 bases lay outside the gene matches. In DNA form, the CDR3 reads TGCGCCAGCAGCTTCCTACTAGCGGTCTCCTACAATGAGCAGTTCTTC. Translation: CASSFLLAVSYNEQFF.

This clonotype was counted between two and nine times. The chain combines TRBV12-3 or TRBV12-4 with TRBJ2-7, with D possibly TRBD1 on 6 matching bases. V was clipped by 6 bases and J by 0 bases, with 15 bases between them. CDR3 length: 15 residues. The CDR3 spells CASRSTGKGSYEQYF. In DNA form, the CDR3 reads TGTGCCAGCAGGTCCACAGGGAAGGGCTCCTACGAGCAGTACTTC.

V and J are TRBV12-3 or TRBV12-4 and TRBJ2-1; the D call may be TRBD1 or TRBD2 (6 bases each). The CDR3 is 17 residues long. The V end lost 3 bases, the J end lost 5 bases, and 20 bases lay between the germline ends. The CDR3 region has the DNA TGTGCCAGCAGTTTTAAACTAGCTGGGGACACACACAATGAGCAGTTCTTC. Its translation: CASSFKLAGDTHNEQFF.

There are a few counts of this clonotype. V gene TRBV15 combines with J gene TRBJ2-3; TRBD1 might be the D (6 bases). This CDR3 contains 17 residues. CDR1 and CDR2 (germline): LNHNV, YYDKDF (reference sequence). Trimming pared 3 bases from V and 3 bases from J, leaving 19 bases between. CDR3 loop: CATSSDRADRRTDTQYF. In DNA, the CDR3 is TGTGCCACCAGCAGTGATCGGGCGGACAGAAGAACAGATACGCAGTATTTT.

This clonotype was recorded a few times. The chain combines TRBV19 with TRBJ1-1, with D hard to call. This CDR3 spans 14 amino acids. V lost 10 bases and J lost 4, with 19 bases in between. Per germline, CDR1 LNHDA and CDR2 SQIVND (reference sequence). The CDR3, as DNA: TGTGCCACCCAAGAAGCATGGTTGGGCACTGAAGCTTTCTTT. Amino acid sequence: CATQEAWLGTEAFF.

V and J are TRBV6-5 and TRBJ1-5; D ambiguous. V was pared by 1 base and J by 3 bases, with 7 bases between. From germline, CDR1 is MNHEY and CDR2 SVGAGI. This CDR3 spans 14 amino acids. CDR3 coding DNA: TGTGCCAGCAGTTACTTTTTGGACAATCAGCCCCAGCATTTT. Translating gives CASSYFLDNQPQHF.

This clonotype was seen a handful of times. The gene calls are TRBV5-6 and TRBJ1-1, with D uncertain. The V and J ends lost 4 bases and 4 bases respectively, with 14 bases between them. The germline gives CDR1 SGHDT, CDR2 YYEEEE. The CDR3 extends over 14 amino acids. CDR3 bases: TGTGCCAGCAGCGAAGGGTATTTTGGCACTGAAGCTTTCTTT. Its protein product is CASSEGYFGTEAFF.

This clonotype has only a few counts. The rearrangement links TRBV6-1 to TRBJ2-1; 9 bases are a match to TRBD2. J lost 0 bases, V lost 6 bases, and 15 bases had no gene match. The germline CDR1 and CDR2 sequences are MNHNS and SASEGT. The CDR3 contains 19 residues. The CDR3 DNA follows: TGTGCCAGCAGCCCCGAAAGACCCGGACTAGCGCGCTCCTACAATGAGCAGTTCTTC. This sequence encodes CASSPERPGLARSYNEQFF.

This clonotype has a handful of counts. The chain joins TRBV9 to TRBJ2-5, with 14 bases lining up with TRBD2. The CDR3 consists of 16 residues. The V gene's germline CDR1 is SGDLS and CDR2 YYNGEE. The V segment lost 4 bases and the J segment 1 base; nucleotides outside the gene matches: 3. The CDR3 loop is CASSSGLAGAQETQYF. For the CDR3, the DNA is TGTGCCAGCAGCTCGGGACTAGCGGGAGCCCAAGAGACCCAGTACTTC.

The chain joins TRBV15 to TRBJ2-1, with 8 bases matching TRBD2. The germline CDR1 and CDR2 sequences are LNHNV and YYDKDF (reference sequence). The CDR3 totals 16 residues. Unmatched junction bases numbered 10, after V lost 1 base and J lost 8 bases. CDR3 sequence reads: CATSRVIAGTGDEQFF. Written as DNA, the CDR3 is TGTGCCACCAGCAGAGTAATAGCGGGAACGGGGGATGAGCAGTTCTTC.

This clonotype has only a few counts. This sequence joins TRBV5-1 and TRBJ2-2; perhaps TRBD2 as D (6 bases). This CDR3 spans 15 amino acids. V was pared by 7 bases and J by 0 bases, with 13 bases between. CDR1 and CDR2 (germline): SGHRS, YFSETQ. CDR3 region: CASGRGRANTGELFF. The CDR3 region has the DNA TGCGCCAGCGGCCGGGGGAGAGCGAACACCGGGGAGCTGTTTTTT.

The V call is TRBV6-2 or TRBV6-3, the J call TRBJ1-1, with D tentatively TRBD1 (6 bases). Trimming took 6 bases from V and 3 from J, leaving 17 bases between them. The CDR3 loop spans 15 amino acids. CDR1 and CDR2 from the germline V gene are MNHEY and SVGEGT. CDR3: CASRLTGWGYTEAFF. CDR3 DNA: TGTGCCAGCAGGCTTACAGGGTGGGGATACACTGAAGCTTTCTTT.

This clonotype was seen more than once but under ten times. The chain couples TRBV3-1 to TRBJ2-7, with TRBD2 matching over 11 bases. This CDR3 is 17 amino acids long. J lost 5 bases, V lost 0 bases, and 9 bases had no gene match. Germline V gives CDR1 LGHDT, CDR2 YNNKEL (reference sequence). CDR3 amino acids: CASSQELAGTSGDEQYF. The CDR3 DNA reads TGTGCCAGCAGCCAAGAGCTTGCCGGGACTAGCGGCGACGAGCAGTACTTC.